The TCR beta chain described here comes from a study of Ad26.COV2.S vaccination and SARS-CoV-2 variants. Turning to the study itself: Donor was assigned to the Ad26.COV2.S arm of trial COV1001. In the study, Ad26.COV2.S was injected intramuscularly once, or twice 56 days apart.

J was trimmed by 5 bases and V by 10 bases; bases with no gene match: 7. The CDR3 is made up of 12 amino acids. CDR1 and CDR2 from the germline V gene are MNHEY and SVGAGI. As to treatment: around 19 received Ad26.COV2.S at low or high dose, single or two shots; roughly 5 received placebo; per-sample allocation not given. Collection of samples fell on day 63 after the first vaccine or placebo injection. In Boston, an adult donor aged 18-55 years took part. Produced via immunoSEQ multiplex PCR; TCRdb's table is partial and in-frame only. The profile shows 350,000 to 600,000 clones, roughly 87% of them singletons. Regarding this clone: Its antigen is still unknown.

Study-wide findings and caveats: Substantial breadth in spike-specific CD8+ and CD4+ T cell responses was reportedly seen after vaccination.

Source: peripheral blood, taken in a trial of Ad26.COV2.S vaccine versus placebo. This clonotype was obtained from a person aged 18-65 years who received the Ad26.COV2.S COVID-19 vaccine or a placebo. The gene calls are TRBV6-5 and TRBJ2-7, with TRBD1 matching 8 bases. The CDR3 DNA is TGTGCCACCAGGGACAGGAAAAACGAGCAGTACTTC. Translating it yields CATRDRKNEQYF.